The 20 T cell receptor beta chains reported below all come from one sample, sequenced in a study of Graves' ophthalmopathy and Graves' hyperthyroidism. RNA served as the template for amplifying TCR beta CDR3 regions. HTBI primers primed a first-round RT-PCR, and a second-round multiplex PCR followed. A single record per CDR3 protein comes from TCRdb applying MiXCR to the multiplex PCR reads. The data hold roughly 1.1 million distinct CDR3 sequences, with about 40% observed a single time. Material: peripheral blood or thyroid tissue (not recorded which). Source of these receptors: an adult man with Graves' hyperthyroidism.

This clonotype was counted ten times or more. A much larger clone lies a single base off, so this may be a read error. The rearrangement uses TRBV7-3 and TRBJ1-1; TRBD1 is a possible D gene (5 bases). The length of the CDR3 is 13 residues. CDR1 is SGHTA, CDR2 FQGTGA, per germline. Trimming left V 1 base short and J 3 bases short, with 6 bases between. Written as DNA, the CDR3 is TGTGCCAGCAGCTTAATGGGGGACACTGAAGCTTTCTTT. Translating it yields CASSLMGDTEAFF.

This clonotype was observed many times. The V call is TRBV7-6, the J call TRBJ2-7; a weak D match, TRBD1 (6 bases). The germline CDR1 and CDR2 sequences are SGHVS and FNYEAQ. This CDR3 region has 14 residues. V shed 2 bases and J shed 6 bases, with 14 bases lying between them. The DNA of the CDR3 is TGTGCCAGCAGCTTAACCGGCAGGGGATCCGAGCAGTACTTC. This translates into CASSLTGRGSEQYF.

V and J are TRBV12-3 or TRBV12-4 and TRBJ2-7; 11 positions match TRBD2. V dropped 5 bases and J dropped 6; count of bases not matched to a gene: 9. The CDR3 is 15 residues long. CDR3 sequence: CASSQFTSGRGEQYF. CDR3 nucleotide sequence: TGTGCCAGCAGTCAATTTACTAGCGGGAGAGGCGAGCAGTACTTC.

V and J are TRBV7-8 and TRBJ2-5, with a tentative D call TRBD2 (6 bases). The CDR3 is made up of 13 amino acids. Germline V gene sequence: CDR1 SGHVS, CDR2 FQNEAQ. The V end lost 7 bases, the J end lost 10 bases, and 19 bases lay between the germline ends. The CDR3 sequence is CASTPCSGGNQYF. CDR3 nucleotides: TGTGCCAGCACCCCCTGCTCCGGGGGAAACCAGTACTTC.

The CDR3 region has the DNA TGTGCCAGCAGTCCACAGGGGATGGAAAATTCACCCCTCCACTTT. Amino acid sequence: CASSPQGMENSPLHF. This chain joins TRBV9 and TRBJ1-6; 7 nucleotides agree with TRBD1. This CDR3 is 15 amino acids long. The germline gives CDR1 SGDLS, CDR2 YYNGEE. The J segment lost 7 bases and the V segment lost 5 bases, leaving 9 bases of the junction unmatched.

This clonotype was seen at least ten times. The DNA for the CDR3 is TGTGCCAGCAGCCTGGGGGCTAGCGGGAGGGTGGCCGGGGAGCTGTTTTTT. This codes for CASSLGASGRVAGELFF. V gene TRBV7-8 combines with J gene TRBJ2-2; TRBD2 aligns across 12 bases. The V and J ends lost 5 bases and 6 bases, in that order; junction bases with no gene match: 10. There are 17 residues in the CDR3. Per the germline V gene, CDR1 is SGHVS and CDR2 is FQNEAQ.

The table lists this clonotype with many counts. Here the CDR3 DNA reads TGTGCCAGCAGCCCGGGTGGGACAGTGCTCCAAGAGACCCAGTACTTC. The encoded protein is CASSPGGTVLQETQYF. The genes are TRBV11-2 and TRBJ2-5; 7 nucleotides align to TRBD1. CDR3 length equals 16 residues. Germline CDR1 SGHAT, CDR2 FQNNGV. V was pared by 5 bases and J by 1 base, with 10 bases of the junction left unmatched. Filled out from reference TRBV11-2 and TRBJ2-5, the complete variable domain reads EAGVAQSPRYKIIEKRQSVAFWCNPISGHATLYWYQQILGQGPKLLIQFQNNGVVDDSQLPKDRFSAERLKGVDSTLKIQPAKLEDSAVYLCASSPGGTVLQETQYFGPGTRLLVL.

This clonotype was seen more than once but under ten times. The gene calls are TRBV12-3 or TRBV12-4 and TRBJ2-2; TRBD1 is a possible D gene (5 bases). Between the trimmed V and J ends, which lost 6 bases and 3 bases, there was a span of 8 bases. The CDR3 is made up of 13 amino acids. The CDR3 nucleotides are TGTGCCAGCAGCCAGGGTCACACCGGGGAGCTGTTTTTT. Translation: CASSQGHTGELFF.

This clonotype was counted at least ten times. The chain recombines TRBV20-1 with TRBJ1-2, with TRBD1 as a possible D gene (6 bases). This CDR3 comprises 14 residues. Between the trimmed V and J ends, which lost 3 bases and 5 bases, there was a span of 16 bases. Per germline, CDR1 DFQATT and CDR2 SNEGSKA (reference sequence). CDR3 region: CSASETGTTYGYTF. The CDR3 coding sequence is TGCAGTGCTAGCGAGACCGGGACAACTTATGGCTACACCTTC.

The CDR3 sequence is CSAPANVLTF. As DNA, the CDR3 is TGCAGTGCCCCTGCCAACGTCCTGACTTTC. This chain uses TRBV20-1 with TRBJ2-6; D gene unclear. This CDR3 is 10 amino acids long. Trimming removed 6 bases at V and 7 bases at J, with 4 bases between. Germline V gene data show CDR1 as DFQATT and CDR2 as SNEGSKA (reference sequence).

This clonotype was seen a few times. This rearrangement joins TRBV12-5 to TRBJ1-2; 12 bases agree with TRBD1. This CDR3 has 16 amino acids. J lost 2 bases, V lost 7 bases, and 8 bases had no gene match. Germline V CDR1 and CDR2: LGHNT, FRNRAP. The CDR3 loop is CASAILGTGGNYGYTF. CDR3 in DNA: TGTGCTAGTGCCATACTCGGGACAGGGGGCAACTATGGCTACACCTTC.

The CDR3 region has the DNA TGCGCCAGCAGTGAGCCGGACAGGGGAAAAATTGCTTCCGGGGAGCTGTTTTTT. Translating gives CASSEPDRGKIASGELFF. The chain carries TRBV10-2 and TRBJ2-2; 9 bases are a match to TRBD1. In germline, CDR1 is WSHSY, CDR2 SAAADI. This CDR3 has 18 amino acids. J was trimmed by 6 bases and V by 2 bases; bases with no gene match: 13.

The chain links TRBV10-3 to TRBJ1-1, with 7 nucleotides matching TRBD1. V lost 8 bases and J lost 6; bases outside the gene matches: 12. Germline lookup yields CDR1 ENHRY and CDR2 SYGVKD. CDR3 length: 14 residues. The CDR3 is CAIGASETGSEAFF. For the CDR3, the DNA is TGTGCCATCGGTGCTTCCGAGACAGGGTCTGAAGCTTTCTTT.

This clonotype occurred many times. J is TRBJ2-7 and V is TRBV10-3; 10 nucleotides agree with TRBD1. In germline, CDR1 is ENHRY, CDR2 SYGVKD. J lost 5 bases, V lost 8 bases, and 3 bases had no gene match. The CDR3 extends over 12 amino acids. CDR3 sequence (DNA): TGTGCCATCCGGGACAGGGGCCACGAGCAGTACTTC. Its protein is CAIRDRGHEQYF.

This clonotype occurred a few times. The rearrangement joins TRBV15 to TRBJ1-3; D remains unclear. This CDR3 comprises 15 residues. V shed 6 bases and J shed 0 bases, with 12 bases lying between them. CDR1 and CDR2 from the germline V gene are LNHNV and YYDKDF (reference sequence). Here the CDR3 DNA reads TGTGCCACCAGTCGCCAGATTTACTCTGGAAACACCATATATTTT. Its translation is CATSRQIYSGNTIYF.

The chain employs TRBV7-9 and TRBJ1-2, with 7 positions matching TRBD1. Germline V gene data show CDR1 as SEHNR and CDR2 as FQNEAQ (reference sequence). The CDR3 spans 15 residues. V gave up 5 bases and J gave up 2 bases; unmatched junction bases: 8. CDR3 loop: CASSPGQASNYGYTF. CDR3 bases: TGTGCCAGCAGCCCCGGACAGGCTTCCAACTATGGCTACACCTTC.

This clonotype was seen more than once but under ten times. The rearrangement uses TRBV7-9 and TRBJ1-3; D not resolved. Trimming took off 6 bases at V and 4 bases at J, with 19 bases between the two ends. There are 16 residues in the CDR3. Germline-derived CDR1 and CDR2 are SEHNR and FQNEAQ (reference sequence). The chain's CDR3 is CASRPGEEFLGNTIYF. As DNA, the CDR3 is TGTGCCAGCAGACCCGGAGAGGAGTTTTTGGGAAACACCATATATTTT.

The chain has TRBV29-1 and TRBJ1-3; D is perhaps TRBD1 (5 bases). This CDR3 region has 12 residues. Trimming pared 1 base from V and 7 bases from J, leaving 8 bases between. CDR1 is SQVTM, CDR2 ANQGSEA, per germline. The CDR3, as DNA: TGCAGCGTTGAAGGACAGATGAACACCATATATTTT. Protein sequence: CSVEGQMNTIYF.

The V and J genes are TRBV27 and TRBJ1-3, with D unresolved. There are 14 residues in the CDR3. CDR1 MNHEY and CDR2 SMNVEV come from the germline V gene (reference sequence). Trimming pared 6 bases from V and 4 bases from J, leaving 13 bases between. The CDR3 sequence: CASSPVRSGNTIYF. CDR3 sequence (DNA): TGTGCCAGCAGCCCGGTCCGCAGCGGAAACACCATATATTTT.

The chain links TRBV6-6 to TRBJ1-5; maybe TRBD1 (5 bases). The CDR3 consists of 14 residues. Germline V gene lookup returns CDR1 MNHNY and CDR2 SVGAGI (reference sequence). V lost 2 bases, J lost 7 bases, and 12 bases lay in between. CDR3 protein: CASSYPRGVQPQHF. The CDR3 DNA follows: TGTGCCAGCAGTTACCCTCGGGGGGTCCAGCCCCAGCATTTT.